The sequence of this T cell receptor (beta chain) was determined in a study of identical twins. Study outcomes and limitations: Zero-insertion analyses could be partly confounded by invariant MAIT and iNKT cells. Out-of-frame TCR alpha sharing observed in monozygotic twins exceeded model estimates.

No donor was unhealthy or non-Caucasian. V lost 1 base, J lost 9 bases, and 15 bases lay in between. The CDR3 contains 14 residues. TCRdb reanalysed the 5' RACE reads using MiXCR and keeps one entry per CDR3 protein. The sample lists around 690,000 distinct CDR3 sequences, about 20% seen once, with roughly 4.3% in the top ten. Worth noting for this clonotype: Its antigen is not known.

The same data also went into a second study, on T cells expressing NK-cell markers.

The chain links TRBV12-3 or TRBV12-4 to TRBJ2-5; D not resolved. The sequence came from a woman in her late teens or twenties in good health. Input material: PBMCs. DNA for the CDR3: TGTGCCAGCAGTTTAGGGGGAACTCGGGTCGCCCAGTACTTC. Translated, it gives CASSLGGTRVAQYF.